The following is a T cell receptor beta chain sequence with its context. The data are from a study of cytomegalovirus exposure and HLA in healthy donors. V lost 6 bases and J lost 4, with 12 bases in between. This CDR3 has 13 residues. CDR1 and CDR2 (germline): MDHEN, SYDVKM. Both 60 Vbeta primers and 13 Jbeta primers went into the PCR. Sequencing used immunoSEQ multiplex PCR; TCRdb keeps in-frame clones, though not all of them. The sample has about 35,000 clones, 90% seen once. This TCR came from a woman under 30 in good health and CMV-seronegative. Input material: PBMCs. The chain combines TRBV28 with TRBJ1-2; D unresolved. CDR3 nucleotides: TGTGCCAGCAGGTTAGTCTACGGCTATGGCTACACCTTC. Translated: CASRLVYGYGYTF.